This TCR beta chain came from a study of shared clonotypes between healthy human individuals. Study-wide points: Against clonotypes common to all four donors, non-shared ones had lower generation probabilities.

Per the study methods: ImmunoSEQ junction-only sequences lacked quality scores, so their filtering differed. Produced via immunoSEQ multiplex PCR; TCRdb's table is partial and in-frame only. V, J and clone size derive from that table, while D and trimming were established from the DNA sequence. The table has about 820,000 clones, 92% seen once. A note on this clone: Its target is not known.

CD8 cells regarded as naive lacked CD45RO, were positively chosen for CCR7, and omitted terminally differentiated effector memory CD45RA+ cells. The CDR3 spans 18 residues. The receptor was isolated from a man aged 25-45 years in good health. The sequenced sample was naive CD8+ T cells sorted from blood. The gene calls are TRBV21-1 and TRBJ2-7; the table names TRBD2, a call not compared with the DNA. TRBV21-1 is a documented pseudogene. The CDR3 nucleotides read TGTGCCAGCAGCTCGAGGACTAGCGGGAGGGCCTTTCGGTACGAGCAGTACTTC. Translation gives CASSSRTSGRAFRYEQYF.